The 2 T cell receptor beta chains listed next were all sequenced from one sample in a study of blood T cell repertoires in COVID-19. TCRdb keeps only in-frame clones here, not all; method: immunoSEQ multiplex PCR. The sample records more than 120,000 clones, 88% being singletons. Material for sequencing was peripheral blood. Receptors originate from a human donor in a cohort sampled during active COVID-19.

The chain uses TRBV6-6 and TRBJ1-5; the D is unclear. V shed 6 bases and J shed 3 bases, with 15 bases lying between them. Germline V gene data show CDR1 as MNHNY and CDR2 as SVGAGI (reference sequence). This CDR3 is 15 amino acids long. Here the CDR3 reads CASSHSSGFNQPQHF. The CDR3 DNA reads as TGTGCCAGCAGCCACTCCTCGGGATTCAATCAGCCCCAGCATTTT.

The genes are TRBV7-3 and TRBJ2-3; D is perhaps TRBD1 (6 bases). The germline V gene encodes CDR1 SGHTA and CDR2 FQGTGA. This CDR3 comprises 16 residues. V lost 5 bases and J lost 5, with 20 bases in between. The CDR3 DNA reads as TGTGCCAGCAGCCCCCAACCAACCCGGGACAAAGATACGCAGTATTTT. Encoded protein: CASSPQPTRDKDTQYF.